The 2 T cell receptor beta chains in this list originate from one sample, sequenced in a study of T cell repertoires in cytomegalovirus infection. TCRdb used MiXCR to reprocess the reads, holding one entry per CDR3 protein. This table has more than 400,000 distinct CDR3 sequences, around 27% appearing once. The sequenced material came from PBMCs. The receptors stem from a human donor in good health (CMV status not recorded). Some clones in this sample may be carry-over from other donors' samples.

The V gene is TRBV3-1, the J gene TRBJ2-1; TRBD1 matches at 9 bases. CDR3 length equals 15 residues. V lost 2 bases, J lost 4 bases, and 3 bases stayed unmatched. The germline gives CDR1 LGHDT, CDR2 YNNKEL (reference sequence). The CDR3 loop reads CASSQPGQGYNEQFF. Written as DNA, the CDR3 is TGTGCCAGCAGCCAACCCGGACAGGGGTACAATGAGCAGTTCTTC.

The chain joins TRBV28 to TRBJ1-3; D unclear. V lost 3 bases and J lost 14, with 14 bases in between. CDR1 and CDR2 (germline): MDHEN, SYDVKM. The CDR3 runs to 12 residues. The CDR3, as DNA: TGTGCCAGCAGTTTTGGATCGAGGGCCCTATATTTT. Amino acid sequence: CASSFGSRALYF.